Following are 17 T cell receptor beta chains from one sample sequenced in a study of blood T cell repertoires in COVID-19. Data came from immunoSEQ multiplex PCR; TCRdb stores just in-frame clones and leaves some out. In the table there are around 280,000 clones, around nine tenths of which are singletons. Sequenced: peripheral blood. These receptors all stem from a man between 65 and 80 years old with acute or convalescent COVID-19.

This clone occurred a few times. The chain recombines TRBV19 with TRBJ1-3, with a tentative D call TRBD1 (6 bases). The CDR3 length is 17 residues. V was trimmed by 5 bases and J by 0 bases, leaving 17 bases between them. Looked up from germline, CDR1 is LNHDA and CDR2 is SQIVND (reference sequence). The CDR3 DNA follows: TGTGCCAGTAGTCTTTCACAGGGCCTCGCCTCTGGAAACACCATATATTTT. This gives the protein CASSLSQGLASGNTIYF.

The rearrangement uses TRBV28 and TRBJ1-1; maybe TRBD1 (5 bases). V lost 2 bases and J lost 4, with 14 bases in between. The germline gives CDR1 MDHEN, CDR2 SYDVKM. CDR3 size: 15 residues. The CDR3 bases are TGTGCCAGCAGTTTAAATGGGGGGGGGAGCACTGAAGCTTTCTTT. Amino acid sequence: CASSLNGGGSTEAFF.

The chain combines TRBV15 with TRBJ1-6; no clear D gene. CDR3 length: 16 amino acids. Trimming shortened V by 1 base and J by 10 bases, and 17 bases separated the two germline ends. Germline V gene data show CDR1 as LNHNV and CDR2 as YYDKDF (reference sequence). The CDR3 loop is CATSRGLEVPKSPLHF. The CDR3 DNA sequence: TGTGCCACCAGCAGAGGCCTGGAGGTCCCCAAATCACCCCTCCACTTT. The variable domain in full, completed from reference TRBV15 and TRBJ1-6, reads DAMVIQNPRYQVTQFGKPVTLSCSQTLNHNVMYWYQQKSSQAPKLLFHYYDKDFNNEADTPDNFQSRRPNTSFCFLDIRSPGLGDTAMYLCATSRGLEVPKSPLHFGNGTRLTVT.

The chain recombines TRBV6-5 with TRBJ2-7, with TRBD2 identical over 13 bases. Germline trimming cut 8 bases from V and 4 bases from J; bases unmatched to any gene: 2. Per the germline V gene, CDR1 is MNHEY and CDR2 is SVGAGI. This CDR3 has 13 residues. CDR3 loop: CASRTSGSYEQYF. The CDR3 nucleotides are TGTGCCAGCCGGACTAGCGGGAGTTACGAGCAGTACTTC.

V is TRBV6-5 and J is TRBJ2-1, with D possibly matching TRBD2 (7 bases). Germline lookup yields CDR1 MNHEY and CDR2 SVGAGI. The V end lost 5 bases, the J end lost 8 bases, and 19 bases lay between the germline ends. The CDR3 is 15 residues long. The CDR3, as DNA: TGTGCCAGCAGTCCCTCTAGGGGGGGGGCAGATGAGCAGTTCTTC. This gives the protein CASSPSRGGADEQFF.

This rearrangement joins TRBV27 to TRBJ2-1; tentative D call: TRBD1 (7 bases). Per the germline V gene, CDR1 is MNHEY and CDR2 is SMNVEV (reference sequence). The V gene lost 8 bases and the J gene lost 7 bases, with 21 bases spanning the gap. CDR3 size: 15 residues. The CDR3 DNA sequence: TGTGCCAGCCGGAGGGGGCTAGGGGTCGGAAATGAGCAGTTCTTC. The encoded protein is CASRRGLGVGNEQFF.

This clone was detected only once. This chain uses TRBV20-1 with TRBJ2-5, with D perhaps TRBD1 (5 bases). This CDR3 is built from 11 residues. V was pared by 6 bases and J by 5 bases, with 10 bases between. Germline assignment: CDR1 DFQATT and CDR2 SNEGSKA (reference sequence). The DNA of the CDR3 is TGCAGTGCCCGGACAACCGAGACCCAGTACTTC. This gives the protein CSARTTETQYF.

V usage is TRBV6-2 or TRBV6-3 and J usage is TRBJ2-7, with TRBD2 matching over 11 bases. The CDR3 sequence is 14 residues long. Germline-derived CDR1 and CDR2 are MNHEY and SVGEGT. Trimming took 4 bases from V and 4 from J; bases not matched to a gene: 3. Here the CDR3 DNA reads TGTGCCAGCAGTTCGACTAGCGGGGTGTACGAGCAGTACTTC. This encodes CASSSTSGVYEQYF.

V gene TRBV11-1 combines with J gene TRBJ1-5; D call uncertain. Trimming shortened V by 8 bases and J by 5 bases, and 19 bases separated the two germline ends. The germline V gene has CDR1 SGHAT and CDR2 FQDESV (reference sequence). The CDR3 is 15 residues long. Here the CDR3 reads CASSLSRGKDQPQHF. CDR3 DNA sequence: TGTGCCAGCTCTCTCTCCCGGGGTAAGGATCAGCCCCAGCATTTT.

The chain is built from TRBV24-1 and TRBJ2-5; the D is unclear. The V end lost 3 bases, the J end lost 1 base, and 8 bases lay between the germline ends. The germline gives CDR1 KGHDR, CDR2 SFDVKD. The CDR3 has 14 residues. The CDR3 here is CATSDGTVQETQYF. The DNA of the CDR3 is TGTGCCACCAGTGATGGCACCGTCCAAGAGACCCAGTACTTC.

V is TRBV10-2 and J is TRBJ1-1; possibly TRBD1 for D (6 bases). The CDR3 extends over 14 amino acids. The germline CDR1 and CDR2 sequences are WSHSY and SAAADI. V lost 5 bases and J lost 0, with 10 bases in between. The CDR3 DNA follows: TGCGCCAGCAGTCACAGGGAAATGAACACTGAAGCTTTCTTT. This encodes CASSHREMNTEAFF.

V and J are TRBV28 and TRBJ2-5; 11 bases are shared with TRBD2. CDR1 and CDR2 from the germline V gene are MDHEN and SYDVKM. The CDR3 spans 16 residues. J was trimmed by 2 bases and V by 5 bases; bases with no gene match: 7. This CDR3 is CASSLLAGGPQETQYF. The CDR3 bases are TGTGCCAGCAGTCTCCTAGCGGGGGGCCCACAAGAGACCCAGTACTTC.

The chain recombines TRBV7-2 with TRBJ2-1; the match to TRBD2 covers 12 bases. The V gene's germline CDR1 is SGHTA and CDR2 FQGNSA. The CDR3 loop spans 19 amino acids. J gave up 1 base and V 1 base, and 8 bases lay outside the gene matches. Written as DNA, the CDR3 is TGTGCCAGCAGCTTAGAGGGTCCGACTAGCGGGAGTTCCTACAATGAGCAGTTCTTC. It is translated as CASSLEGPTSGSSYNEQFF.

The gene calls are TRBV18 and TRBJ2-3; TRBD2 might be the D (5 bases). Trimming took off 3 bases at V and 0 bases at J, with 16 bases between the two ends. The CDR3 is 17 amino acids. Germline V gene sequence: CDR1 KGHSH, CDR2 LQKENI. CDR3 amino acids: CASSPVVTRASTDTQYF. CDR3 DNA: TGTGCCAGCTCACCGGTCGTTACTAGAGCTAGCACAGATACGCAGTATTTT.

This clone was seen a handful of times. The CDR3 region has the DNA TGTGCCAGCAGCGTATCTGGGGCCAACGTCCTGACTTTC. The encoded protein is CASSVSGANVLTF. This rearrangement joins TRBV25-1 to TRBJ2-6; D unclear. V lost 6 bases, J lost 1 base, and 4 bases lay in between. This CDR3 is built from 13 residues. Germline V lookup: CDR1 MGHDK, CDR2 SYGVNS.

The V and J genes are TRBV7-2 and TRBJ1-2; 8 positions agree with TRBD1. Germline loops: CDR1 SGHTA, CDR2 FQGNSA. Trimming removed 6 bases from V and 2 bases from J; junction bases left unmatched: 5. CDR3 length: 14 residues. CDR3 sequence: CASRIGQGNYGYTF. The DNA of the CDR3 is TGTGCCAGCAGAATTGGACAGGGAAACTATGGCTACACCTTC. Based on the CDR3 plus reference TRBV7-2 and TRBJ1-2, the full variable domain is GAGVSQSPSNKVTEKGKDVELRCDPISGHTALYWYRQSLGQGLEFLIYFQGNSAPDKSGLPSDRFSAERTGGSVSTLTIQRTQQEDSAVYLCASRIGQGNYGYTFGSGTRLTVV.

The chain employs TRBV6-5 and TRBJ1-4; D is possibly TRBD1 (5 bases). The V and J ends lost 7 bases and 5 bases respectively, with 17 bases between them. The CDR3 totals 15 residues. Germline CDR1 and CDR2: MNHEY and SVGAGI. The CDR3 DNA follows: TGTGCCAGCAACGTGGCCCAGGGTGAAAATGAAAAACTGTTTTTT. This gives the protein CASNVAQGENEKLFF.